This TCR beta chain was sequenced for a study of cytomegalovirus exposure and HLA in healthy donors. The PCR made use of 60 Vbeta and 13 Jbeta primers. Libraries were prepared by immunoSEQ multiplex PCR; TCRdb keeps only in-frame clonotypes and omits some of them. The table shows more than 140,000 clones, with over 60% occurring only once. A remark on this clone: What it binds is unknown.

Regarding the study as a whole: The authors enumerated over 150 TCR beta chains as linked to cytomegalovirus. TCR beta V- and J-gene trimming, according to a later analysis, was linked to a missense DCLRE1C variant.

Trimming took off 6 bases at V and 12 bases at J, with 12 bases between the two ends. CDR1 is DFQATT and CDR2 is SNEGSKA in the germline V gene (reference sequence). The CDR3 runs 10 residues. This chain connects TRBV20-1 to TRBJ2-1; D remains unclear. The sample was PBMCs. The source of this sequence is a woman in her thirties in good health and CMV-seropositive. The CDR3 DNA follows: TGCAGTGCAACGGAGCATGGGCAGTTCTTC. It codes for CSATEHGQFF.